This TCR beta chain is from a study of CD8+ T cells in alopecia areata (dated by TCRdb to 2016 to 2019). About the full investigation: Treated patients were enrolled in an open-label pilot trial of oral tofacitinib, 5 to 10 mg twice daily, for moderate-to-severe alopecia areata. Tofacitinib was administered for 6 to 18 months, and 6 months of follow-up off drug were then conducted to assess delayed response and recurrence. Disease severity in treated patients was measured with the SALT score, which quantifies the percentage of affected scalp surface area. In both human patients and the C3H/HeJ mouse model, the study applied high-throughput TCRbeta sequencing to look at T cell clonal expansion in alopecia areata. Scalp tissue and sorted CD4+ and CD8+ peripheral blood T cells from patchy and totalis/universalis alopecia areata patients and from healthy controls were covered by human TCRbeta sequencing. Biopsies were taken from tofacitinib-treated patients at baseline and at 4 and 24 weeks of treatment, and a later scalp biopsy was taken in several of the tofacitinib-treated patients. Scalp clonality was compared among normal scalp (n=4), patchy alopecia areata scalp (n=8), and alopecia totalis/universalis scalp (n=8). RNA was extracted with the PAXgene miRNA kit for fixed scalp, the miRNeasy kit for PBMCs, and the RNeasy kit for mouse skin. immunoSEQ multiplex PCR using 35 Vbeta forward primers and 13 Jbeta reverse primers was used to amplify TCRbeta CDR3 regions.

The protocol used for the library was the immunoSEQ multiplex PCR assay. RNA was extracted from all samples and reverse transcribed into cDNA as template for TCR sequencing. First-strand cDNA was synthesized with SuperScript III using a 2:1 mix of oligo-dT and random hexamers. A synthetic immune receptor repertoire was used to assess amplification bias, and residual bias was removed computationally. In the source study's methods: After raw reads were preprocessed to remove errors, the CDR3 was defined following IMGT conventions as running from the conserved cysteine to phenylalanine. Clonality was computed as 1 minus the Shannon entropy, with the entropy normalized by log2 of the number of productive unique TCRs. Scalp TCRbeta sequences were cross-referenced with sorted blood CD4 and CD8 repertoires so that the CD4 or CD8 identity of scalp clones could be inferred. TCRdb took over this immuneACCESS table, retaining in-frame rearrangements with V and J assigned. Such tables are incomplete; in checked studies, under half of the missing clones stem from an unresolved V gene, and the remainder is unexplained. The V and J calls and clone size are taken from that table; D and trimming were inferred from the DNA. Within this sample are fewer than 350,000 clones, with roughly 64% of them counted one time only. The top ten constitute around 1.7% of the sample.

This clone has just one count. The target of this receptor is not known. No base quality information exists; no much larger clone differs at one position. The CDR3 sequence holds 14 residues, the cysteine and phenylalanine included. Only CDR3 DNA remains: 42 bases, in frame from the first base. The germline V and J ends show losses of 7 bases and 3 bases respectively, and no gene match explains 8 bases of the junction. The germline V gene (reference sequence) yields MNHEY for CDR1 and SMNVEV for CDR2. Study-wide findings and limitations: Because the treated cohort was small and had just a single nonresponder, larger studies are needed to establish links between baseline CD8+ expansion and response. Many expanded lesional clones were found to persist in scalp and blood during tofacitinib treatment, and relapse after treatment cessation may be partly explained by this persistence. TCR sequences shared between patients were less clear than in mice, possibly partly because of HLA diversity in the patient population. Unlike mouse skin, where gammadelta T cells dominate, normal human skin contains resident alphabeta T cells that get sequenced too, which complicates analysis of the scalp TCR repertoire. With tofacitinib, both scalp clonality and the number of expanded CD8+ clones among the top 100 scalp clones went down significantly. Higher clonality and more expanded CD8+ clones were observed in lesional scalp than in normal scalp, particularly in alopecia totalis/universalis, a finding suggestive of antigenic drive.

This specimen's time point label, interpreted: 24 weeks on oral tofacitinib. Reading the label with the study, this specimen's treatment or condition is: oral pan-JAK inhibitor, 5-10 mg twice daily. Peripheral blood and lesional scalp punch biopsies were obtained from patients with alopecia areata. PBMCs were separated by density centrifugation and stained for CD3, CD4 and CD8, after which CD4+ and CD8+ T cells were sorted on a FACSAria. Sequences were derived from CD4+ T cells sorted from blood, sampled at week 24, from a patient treated with tofacitinib. The sequence was collected from a human donor with alopecia areata. The rearranged segments are TRBV27 and TRBJ1-1, with 7 junctional bases fitting TRBD1. The nucleotide sequence is given as TGTGCCAGCACCCGAAGACAGGGACACACTGAAGCTTTCTTT. This translates into CASTRRQGHTEAFF.